These 7 T cell receptor beta chains originate from one sample sequenced in a study of T cells after posttransplantation cyclophosphamide. Profiled with immunoSEQ multiplex PCR; TCRdb holds only in-frame clones, not every one. The data show about 52,000 clones, around 94% seen once. The material sequenced was PBMCs. All receptors come from a woman aged 25 to 45 in good health and a related stem cell transplant donor.

V usage is TRBV14 and J usage is TRBJ1-4, with D perhaps TRBD1 (5 bases). The germline V and J ends were trimmed by 7 bases and 8 bases, with 11 bases remaining between them. The CDR3 loop spans 12 amino acids. The germline V gene has CDR1 SGHDN and CDR2 FVKESK. The CDR3 DNA reads TGTGCCAGCACACAGGTCCGGGAAAAACTGTTTTTT. Protein product: CASTQVREKLFF.

The chain uses TRBV15 and TRBJ1-3, with a possible D match to TRBD1 (5 bases). The CDR3 covers 15 residues. V was trimmed by 1 base and J by 4 bases, leaving 11 bases between them. Germline CDR1 LNHNV, CDR2 YYDKDF (reference sequence). The CDR3 reads CATSRGSGGGNTIYF. The DNA of the CDR3 is TGTGCCACCAGCAGAGGGTCCGGGGGAGGAAACACCATATATTTT.

The chain recombines TRBV28 with TRBJ1-4; TRBD1 matches 8 bases. Germline V gene data show CDR1 as MDHEN and CDR2 as SYDVKM. The length of the CDR3 is 15 residues. Unmatched junction bases numbered 5, after V lost 1 base and J lost 7 bases. The CDR3 loop reads CASSLLAGTGEKLFF. The DNA of the CDR3 is TGTGCCAGCAGTTTATTAGCTGGGACAGGTGAAAAACTGTTTTTT. The full variable domain, rest sourced from reference TRBV28 and TRBJ1-4, is DVKVTQSSRYLVKRTGEKVFLECVQDMDHENMFWYRQDPGLGLRLIYFSYDVKMKEKGDIPEGYSVSREKKERFSLILESASTNQTSMYLCASSLLAGTGEKLFFGSGTQLSVL.

The chain employs TRBV7-9 and TRBJ1-1, with no clear D. This CDR3 contains 15 residues. Germline V gene lookup returns CDR1 SEHNR and CDR2 FQNEAQ (reference sequence). V was trimmed by 0 bases and J by 4 bases, leaving 12 bases between them. CDR3 amino acids: CASSLAHGTSTEAFF. The CDR3 DNA reads TGTGCCAGCAGCTTAGCTCATGGTACCAGCACTGAAGCTTTCTTT.

V gene TRBV11-2 combines with J gene TRBJ2-7; TRBD1 matches at 8 bases. The germline gives CDR1 SGHAT, CDR2 FQNNGV. CDR3 size: 13 residues. Trimming cost V 8 bases and J 9 bases; bases outside gene matches: 12. The CDR3 reads CASSPGQAFLQYF. The CDR3 DNA follows: TGTGCCAGCTCCCCGGGACAGGCTTTCTTGCAGTACTTC.

The chain employs TRBV6-6 and TRBJ1-2; TRBD1 is a possible D gene (6 bases). V shed 6 bases and J shed 4 bases, with 15 bases lying between them. The germline V gene encodes CDR1 MNHNY and CDR2 SVGAGI (reference sequence). This CDR3 has 14 residues. CDR3: CASSSETGGYGYTF. Written as DNA, the CDR3 is TGTGCCAGCAGCTCCGAGACAGGAGGCTATGGCTACACCTTC.

The rearrangement uses TRBV13 and TRBJ1-2, with 8 bases fitting TRBD1. Germline CDR1 PRHDT, CDR2 FYEKMQ (reference sequence). The trim removed 0 bases at V and 0 bases at J, leaving 3 bases unmatched. CDR3 length: 16 amino acids. CDR3 bases: TGTGCCAGCAGCTTAGGGGGACAGGTAACTAACTATGGCTACACCTTC. It codes for CASSLGGQVTNYGYTF.